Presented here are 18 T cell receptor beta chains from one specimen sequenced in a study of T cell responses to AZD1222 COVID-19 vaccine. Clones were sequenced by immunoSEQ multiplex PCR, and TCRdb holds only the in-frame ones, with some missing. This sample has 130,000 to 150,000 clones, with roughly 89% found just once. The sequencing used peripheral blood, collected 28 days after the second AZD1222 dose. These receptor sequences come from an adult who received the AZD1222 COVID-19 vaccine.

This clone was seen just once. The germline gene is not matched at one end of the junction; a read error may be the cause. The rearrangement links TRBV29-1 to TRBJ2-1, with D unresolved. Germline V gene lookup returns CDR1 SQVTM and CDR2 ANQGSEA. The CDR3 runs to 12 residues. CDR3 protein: CSVEVSVHEQFF. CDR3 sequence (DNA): TGCAGCGTGGAAGTGTCGGTCCATGAGCAGTTCTTC.

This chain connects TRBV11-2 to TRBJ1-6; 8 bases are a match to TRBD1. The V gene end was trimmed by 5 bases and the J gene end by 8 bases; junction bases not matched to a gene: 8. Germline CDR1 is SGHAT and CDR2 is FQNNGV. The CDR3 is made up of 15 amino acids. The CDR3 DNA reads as TGTGCCAGCAGCCCTCTGGGACAGGTGGATTCACCCCTCCACTTT. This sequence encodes CASSPLGQVDSPLHF.

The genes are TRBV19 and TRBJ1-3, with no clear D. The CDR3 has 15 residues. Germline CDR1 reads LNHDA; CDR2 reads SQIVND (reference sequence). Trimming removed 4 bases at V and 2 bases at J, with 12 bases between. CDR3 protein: CASSREGNAGNTIYF. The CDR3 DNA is TGTGCCAGTAGTAGGGAGGGCAACGCTGGAAACACCATATATTTT.

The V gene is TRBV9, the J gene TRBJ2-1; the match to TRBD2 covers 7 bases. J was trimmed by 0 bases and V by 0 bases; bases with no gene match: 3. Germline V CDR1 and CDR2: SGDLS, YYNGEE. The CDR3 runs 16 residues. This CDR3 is CASSVGTGGSYNEQFF. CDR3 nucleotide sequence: TGTGCCAGCAGCGTAGGGACGGGAGGCTCCTACAATGAGCAGTTCTTC. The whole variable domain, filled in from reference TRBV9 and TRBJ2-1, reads DSGVTQTPKHLITATGQRVTLRCSPRSGDLSVYWYQQSLDQGLQFLIQYYNGEERAKGNILERFSAQQFPDLHSELNLSSLELGDSALYFCASSVGTGGSYNEQFFGPGTRLTVL.

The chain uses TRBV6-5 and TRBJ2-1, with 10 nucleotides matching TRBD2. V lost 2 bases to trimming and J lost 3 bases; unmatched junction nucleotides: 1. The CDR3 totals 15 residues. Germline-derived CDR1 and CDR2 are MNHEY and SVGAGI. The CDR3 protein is CASSYSGRVYNEQFF. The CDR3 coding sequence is TGTGCCAGCAGTTACAGCGGGAGGGTCTACAATGAGCAGTTCTTC.

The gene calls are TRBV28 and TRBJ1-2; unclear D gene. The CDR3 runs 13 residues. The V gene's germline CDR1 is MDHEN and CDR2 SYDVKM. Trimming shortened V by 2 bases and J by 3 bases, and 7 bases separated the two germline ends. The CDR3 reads CASSLTAHYGYTF. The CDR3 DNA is TGTGCCAGCAGTTTAACTGCTCACTATGGCTACACCTTC.

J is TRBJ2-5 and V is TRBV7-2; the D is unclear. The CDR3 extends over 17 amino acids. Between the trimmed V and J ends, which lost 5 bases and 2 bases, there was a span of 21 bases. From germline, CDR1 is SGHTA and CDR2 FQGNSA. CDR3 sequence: CASSPHSLGRRQETQYF. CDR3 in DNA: TGTGCCAGCAGCCCCCACTCCCTCGGCAGGAGACAAGAGACCCAGTACTTC.

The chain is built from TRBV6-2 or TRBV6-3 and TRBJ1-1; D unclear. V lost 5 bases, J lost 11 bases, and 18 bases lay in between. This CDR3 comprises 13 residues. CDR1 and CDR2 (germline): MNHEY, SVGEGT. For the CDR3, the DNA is TGTGCCAGCAGTCACCTTCTGACGCGGTGGGCTTTCTTT. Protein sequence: CASSHLLTRWAFF.

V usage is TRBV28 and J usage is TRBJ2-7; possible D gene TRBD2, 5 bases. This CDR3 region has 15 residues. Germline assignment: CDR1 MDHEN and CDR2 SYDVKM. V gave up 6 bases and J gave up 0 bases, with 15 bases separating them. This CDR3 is CASRPSGVSSYEQYF. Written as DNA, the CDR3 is TGTGCCAGCAGACCCTCCGGGGTGAGCTCCTACGAGCAGTACTTC.

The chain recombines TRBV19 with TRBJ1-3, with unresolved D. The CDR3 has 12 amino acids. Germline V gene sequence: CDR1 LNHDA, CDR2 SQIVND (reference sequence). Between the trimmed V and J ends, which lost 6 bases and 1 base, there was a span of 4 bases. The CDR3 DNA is TGTGCCAGTAGAATTTCTGGAAACACCATATATTTT. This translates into CASRISGNTIYF.

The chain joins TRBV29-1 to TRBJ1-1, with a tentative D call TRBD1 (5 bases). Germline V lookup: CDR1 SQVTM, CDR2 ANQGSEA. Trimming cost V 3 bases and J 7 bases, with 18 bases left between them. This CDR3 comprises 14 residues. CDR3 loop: CSVDVTGGEGEAFF. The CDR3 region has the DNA TGCAGCGTTGATGTTACTGGGGGGGAGGGTGAAGCTTTCTTT.

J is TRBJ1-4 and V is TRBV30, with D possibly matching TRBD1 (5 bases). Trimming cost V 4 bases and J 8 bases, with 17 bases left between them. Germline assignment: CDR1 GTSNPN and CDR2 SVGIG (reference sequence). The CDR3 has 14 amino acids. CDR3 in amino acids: CAWNSGPPGEKLFF. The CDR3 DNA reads TGTGCCTGGAACTCGGGACCTCCGGGGGAAAAACTGTTTTTT.

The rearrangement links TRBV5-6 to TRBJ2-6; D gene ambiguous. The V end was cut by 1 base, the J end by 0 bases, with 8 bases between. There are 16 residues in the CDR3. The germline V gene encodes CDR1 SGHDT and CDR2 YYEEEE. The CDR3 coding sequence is TGTGCCAGCAGCTTGAATTTAAACTCTGGGGCCAACGTCCTGACTTTC. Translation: CASSLNLNSGANVLTF.

The CDR3 DNA follows: TGTGCCAGTAGTGTTCCGGGCTATTATGAAAATAGGAAACTGTTTTTT. It encodes CASSVPGYYENRKLFF. The rearrangement joins TRBV19 to TRBJ1-4; unclear D gene. With 5 bases removed from V and 11 bases from J, the gap between germline ends came to 24 bases. CDR1 and CDR2 (germline): LNHDA, SQIVND (reference sequence). The CDR3 totals 16 residues.

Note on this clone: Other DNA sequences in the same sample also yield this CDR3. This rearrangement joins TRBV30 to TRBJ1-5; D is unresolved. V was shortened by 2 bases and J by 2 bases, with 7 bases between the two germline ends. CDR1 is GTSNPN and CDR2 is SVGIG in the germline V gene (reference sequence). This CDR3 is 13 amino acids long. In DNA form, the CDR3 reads TGTGCCTGGAGTCCCCGGGGCAATCAGCCCCAGCATTTT. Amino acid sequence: CAWSPRGNQPQHF.

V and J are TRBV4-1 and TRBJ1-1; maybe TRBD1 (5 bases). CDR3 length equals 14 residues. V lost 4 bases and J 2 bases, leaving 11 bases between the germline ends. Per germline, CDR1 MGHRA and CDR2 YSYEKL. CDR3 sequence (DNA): TGCGCCAGCAGCCTCAACGGGGGAAACACTGAAGCTTTCTTT. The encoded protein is CASSLNGGNTEAFF.

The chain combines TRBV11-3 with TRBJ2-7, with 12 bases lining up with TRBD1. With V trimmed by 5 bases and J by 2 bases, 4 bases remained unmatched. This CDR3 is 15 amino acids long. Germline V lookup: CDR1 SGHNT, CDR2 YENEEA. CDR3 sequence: CASSGRDRGPYEQYF. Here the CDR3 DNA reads TGTGCCAGCAGCGGGAGGGACAGGGGGCCCTACGAGCAGTACTTC.

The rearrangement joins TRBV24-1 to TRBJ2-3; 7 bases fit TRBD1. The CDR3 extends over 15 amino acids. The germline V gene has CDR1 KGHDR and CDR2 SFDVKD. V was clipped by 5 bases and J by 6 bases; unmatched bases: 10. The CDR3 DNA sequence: TGTGCCACCAGTGCTACGGGACAGATTGGGGATACGCAGTATTTT. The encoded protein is CATSATGQIGDTQYF.